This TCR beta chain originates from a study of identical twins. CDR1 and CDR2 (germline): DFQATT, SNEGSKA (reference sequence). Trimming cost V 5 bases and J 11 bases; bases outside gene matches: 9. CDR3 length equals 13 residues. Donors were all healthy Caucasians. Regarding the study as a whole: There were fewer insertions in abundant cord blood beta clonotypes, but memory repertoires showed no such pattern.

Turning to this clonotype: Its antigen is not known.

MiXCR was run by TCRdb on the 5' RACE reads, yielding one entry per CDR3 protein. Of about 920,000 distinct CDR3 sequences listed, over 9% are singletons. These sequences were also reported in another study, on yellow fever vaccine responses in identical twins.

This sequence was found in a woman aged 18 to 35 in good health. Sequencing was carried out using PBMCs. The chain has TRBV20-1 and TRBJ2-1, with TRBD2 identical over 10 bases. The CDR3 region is CSARLAGVIKQFF. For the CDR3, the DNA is TGCAGTGCTCGGCTAGCGGGGGTAATTAAGCAGTTCTTC.